A selection of T cell receptor beta chains follows, all from one sample in a study of Tregs in tolerant kidney transplant recipients. These TCRs are of unknown antigen specificity. Here immunoSEQ multiplex PCR was the method, and the copy in TCRdb shows in-frame clones only, minus some. The sample lists tens of thousands of clones, 95% seen once, with 0.3% to 0.4% in the top ten. The material sequenced was Tregs from blood cultured with allogeneic cells. The receptors shown here come from a human donor in good health. Both conserved end residues are part of each CDR3. D genes are given only for firm matches. Clone size is shown for a subset of rows, as once, few, many or a class of expanded clone.

j_call: TRBJ1-5
clone_size: -
d_call: TRBD1
v_call: TRBV18
cdr3_nt: TGTGCCAGCTCACCAACAGGGGGAGGGAATCAGCCCCAGCATTTT
cdr3_aa: CASSPTGGGNQPQHF

j_call: TRBJ1-2
clone_size: -
d_call: -
v_call: TRBV6-5
cdr3_nt: TGTGCCAGCAGTTATGGGGTTAACTATGGCTACACCTTC
cdr3_aa: CASSYGVNYGYTF

j_call: TRBJ1-2
clone_size: -
d_call: -
v_call: TRBV5-6
cdr3_nt: TGTGCCAGCAGCCCGGGCCGAAACTATGGCTACACCTTC
cdr3_aa: CASSPGRNYGYTF

j_call: TRBJ1-5
clone_size: -
d_call: -
v_call: TRBV5-6
cdr3_nt: TGTGCCAGCAGCTTAAAGCTGAATCAGCCCCAGCATTTT
cdr3_aa: CASSLKLNQPQHF

j_call: TRBJ2-2
clone_size: -
d_call: TRBD2
v_call: TRBV11-2
cdr3_nt: TGTGCCAGCAGACCCGGGACTAGACTCACCGGGGAGCTGTTTTTT
cdr3_aa: CASRPGTRLTGELFF

j_call: TRBJ1-2
clone_size: -
d_call: TRBD1
v_call: TRBV5-5
cdr3_nt: TGTGCCAGCAGGTTGCTCGGGACAGTGGGGAACTATGGCTACACCTTC
cdr3_aa: CASRLLGTVGNYGYTF

j_call: TRBJ2-3
clone_size: once
d_call: TRBD1
v_call: TRBV11-2
cdr3_nt: TGTGCCAGCAGCTTAAACACCGGGACAGGGAAGGATACGCAGTATTTT
cdr3_aa: CASSLNTGTGKDTQYF

j_call: TRBJ1-3
clone_size: -
d_call: -
v_call: TRBV5-1
cdr3_nt: TGCGCCAGCAGTCCGACGGTCTCTGGAAACACCATATATTTT
cdr3_aa: CASSPTVSGNTIYF

j_call: TRBJ2-5
clone_size: -
d_call: TRBD1
v_call: TRBV2
cdr3_nt: TGTGCCAGCAGGCGGGGACAGGGGACCCGCTCGCGAAAAGAGACCCAGTACTTC
cdr3_aa: CASRRGQGTRSRKETQYF

j_call: TRBJ2-5
clone_size: -
d_call: -
v_call: TRBV5-1
cdr3_nt: TGCGCCAGCAGCTTTCAGAATTATTATGGAGAGACCCAGTACTTC
cdr3_aa: CASSFQNYYGETQYF

j_call: TRBJ2-3
clone_size: -
d_call: -
v_call: TRBV19
cdr3_nt: TGTGCCAGTAGTTTATCGCCGGATACGCAGTATTTT
cdr3_aa: CASSLSPDTQYF

j_call: TRBJ2-6
clone_size: -
d_call: -
v_call: TRBV6-6
cdr3_nt: TGTGCCAGCAGTTGGACCGCGGGGGCCAACGTCCTGACTTTC
cdr3_aa: CASSWTAGANVLTF

j_call: TRBJ1-1
clone_size: -
d_call: -
v_call: TRBV15
cdr3_nt: TGTGCCACCAGCAGAGCAGACAGATTGAACACTGAAGCTTTCTTT
cdr3_aa: CATSRADRLNTEAFF

j_call: TRBJ2-3
clone_size: -
d_call: -
v_call: TRBV11-2
cdr3_nt: TGTGCCAGCAGCTCACCCCTCGGAGACAGGCGAACAGATACGCAGTATTTT
cdr3_aa: CASSSPLGDRRTDTQYF

j_call: TRBJ2-7
clone_size: -
d_call: TRBD2
v_call: TRBV5-1
cdr3_nt: TGCGCCAGCAGCGTAAGGACTAGCGCATACGAGCAGTACTTC
cdr3_aa: CASSVRTSAYEQYF

j_call: TRBJ1-4
clone_size: -
d_call: -
v_call: TRBV6-6
cdr3_nt: TGTGCCAGCAGTTACCGGGGGGGCTGGGGTGAAAAACTGTTTTTT
cdr3_aa: CASSYRGGWGEKLFF

j_call: TRBJ1-2
clone_size: once
d_call: TRBD1
v_call: TRBV10-3
cdr3_nt: TGTGCCATCAGGTACATCCGGGACAGGGGAGGCTATGGCTACACCTTC
cdr3_aa: CAIRYIRDRGGYGYTF

j_call: TRBJ1-1
clone_size: -
d_call: -
v_call: TRBV2
cdr3_nt: TGTGCCAGCAGTGACCTCTACGGAATCTGGAACACTGAAGCTTTCTTT
cdr3_aa: CASSDLYGIWNTEAFF

j_call: TRBJ2-6
clone_size: -
d_call: -
v_call: TRBV5-8
cdr3_nt: TGTGCCAGCAGCTTGGGCTATCGGGGGGCGACTGGGGCCAACGTCCTGACTTTC
cdr3_aa: CASSLGYRGATGANVLTF

j_call: TRBJ2-1
clone_size: -
d_call: TRBD2
v_call: TRBV7-3
cdr3_nt: TGTGCCAGCAGCTTAACGGGGGGGTCCTACAATGAGCAGTTCTTC
cdr3_aa: CASSLTGGSYNEQFF

j_call: TRBJ2-6
clone_size: -
d_call: -
v_call: TRBV18
cdr3_nt: TGTGCCAGCTCACCTGAACGAGGCTCTGGGGCCAACGTCCTGACTTTC
cdr3_aa: CASSPERGSGANVLTF

j_call: TRBJ2-7
clone_size: -
d_call: TRBD2
v_call: TRBV27
cdr3_nt: TGTGCCAGCAGTATCAGACTAGCGGGGGACTACGAGCAGTACTTC
cdr3_aa: CASSIRLAGDYEQYF

j_call: TRBJ2-1
clone_size: -
d_call: -
v_call: TRBV7-6
cdr3_nt: TGTGCCAGCAGCTTGCGTGTAGGGGCCTACAATGAGCAGTTCTTC
cdr3_aa: CASSLRVGAYNEQFF

j_call: TRBJ1-1
clone_size: -
d_call: -
v_call: TRBV20-1
cdr3_nt: TGCAGTGCCACAGGGTACACTGAAGCTTTCTTT
cdr3_aa: CSATGYTEAFF

j_call: TRBJ1-2
clone_size: once
d_call: TRBD1
v_call: TRBV9
cdr3_nt: TGTGCCAGCAGCAAAGAGGGGGCGGGCTATGGCTACACCTTC
cdr3_aa: CASSKEGAGYGYTF

j_call: TRBJ2-7
clone_size: -
d_call: -
v_call: TRBV18
cdr3_nt: TGTGCCAGCTCACCACCGGGCACGTTTAGAGAGCAGTACTTC
cdr3_aa: CASSPPGTFREQYF

j_call: TRBJ1-2
clone_size: -
d_call: -
v_call: TRBV29-1
cdr3_nt: TGCAGCGCCCAGACTAACTATGGCTACACCTTC
cdr3_aa: CSAQTNYGYTF

j_call: TRBJ2-7
clone_size: -
d_call: -
v_call: TRBV29-1
cdr3_nt: TGCAGCGCACGGGACCGAACCTCCTACGAGCAGTACTTC
cdr3_aa: CSARDRTSYEQYF

j_call: TRBJ1-5
clone_size: -
d_call: -
v_call: TRBV6-5
cdr3_nt: TGTGCCAGCAGTTACTCGAATCTGGGGCGGCAGCCCCAGCATTTT
cdr3_aa: CASSYSNLGRQPQHF

j_call: TRBJ1-1
clone_size: -
d_call: -
v_call: TRBV5-1
cdr3_nt: TGCGCCAGCAGCTTGGAAGGATCCTCCTGGGGAGCTTTCTTT
cdr3_aa: CASSLEGSSWGAFF

j_call: TRBJ2-7
clone_size: -
d_call: -
v_call: TRBV6-1
cdr3_nt: TGTGCCAGCAGCGGACTCATCTTTGTGGGGGGGCAGTACTTC
cdr3_aa: CASSGLIFVGGQYF

j_call: TRBJ2-2
clone_size: -
d_call: TRBD2
v_call: TRBV9
cdr3_nt: TGTGCCAGCAGCGTAGCCCCTTCCCTAGCGGAGTGGAACACCGGGGAGCTGTTTTTT
cdr3_aa: CASSVAPSLAEWNTGELFF

j_call: TRBJ1-2
clone_size: -
d_call: -
v_call: TRBV7-6
cdr3_nt: TGTGCCAGCAGCTTGACGGCTAGGGGAGCCTATGGCTACACCTTC
cdr3_aa: CASSLTARGAYGYTF

j_call: TRBJ1-2
clone_size: -
d_call: -
v_call: TRBV6-1
cdr3_nt: TGTGCCAGCAGTGATATGGTCTTGGGCTACACCTTC
cdr3_aa: CASSDMVLGYTF

j_call: TRBJ2-7
clone_size: -
d_call: TRBD1
v_call: TRBV10-3
cdr3_nt: TGTGCCATCAGTATAACAGGGGCCTCCTACGAGCAGTACTTC
cdr3_aa: CAISITGASYEQYF

j_call: TRBJ1-2
clone_size: -
d_call: -
v_call: TRBV19
cdr3_nt: TGTGCCAGTAGTATGATGGGGAGGCCTTATGGCTACACCTTC
cdr3_aa: CASSMMGRPYGYTF

j_call: TRBJ1-1
clone_size: -
d_call: -
v_call: TRBV10-2
cdr3_nt: TGCGCCAGCAGTGACGGGGGGCGGGGAAACACTGAAGCTTTCTTT
cdr3_aa: CASSDGGRGNTEAFF

j_call: TRBJ1-1
clone_size: -
d_call: -
v_call: TRBV6-6
cdr3_nt: TGTGCCAGCAGTTACAACGGAGCCGGGGACACTGAAGCTTTCTTT
cdr3_aa: CASSYNGAGDTEAFF

j_call: TRBJ2-2
clone_size: -
d_call: TRBD2
v_call: TRBV7-3
cdr3_nt: TGTGCCAGCAGCTCTGGCGGGGGGACATACACCGGGGAGCTGTTTTTT
cdr3_aa: CASSSGGGTYTGELFF

j_call: TRBJ1-1
clone_size: -
d_call: -
v_call: TRBV2
cdr3_nt: TGTGCCAGCAGTCCAAGCCGGGGGGCGCGGGATGAAGCTTTCTTT
cdr3_aa: CASSPSRGARDEAFF

j_call: TRBJ2-5
clone_size: -
d_call: -
v_call: TRBV9
cdr3_nt: TGTGCCAGCAGCGTAGAAACTAAATCAGAGACCCAGTACTTC
cdr3_aa: CASSVETKSETQYF

j_call: TRBJ2-3
clone_size: -
d_call: -
v_call: TRBV30
cdr3_nt: TGTGCCTGGAGTGTGTTAGATACGCAGTATTTT
cdr3_aa: CAWSVLDTQYF

j_call: TRBJ2-2
clone_size: -
d_call: -
v_call: TRBV30
cdr3_nt: TGTGCCTGGAGTGTGGGGGCCGGGGAGCTGTTTTTT
cdr3_aa: CAWSVGAGELFF

j_call: TRBJ2-7
clone_size: once
d_call: -
v_call: TRBV7-6
cdr3_nt: TGTGCCAGCAGCTTAGCAGGGGACATGATCGAGCAGTACTTC
cdr3_aa: CASSLAGDMIEQYF

j_call: TRBJ2-7
clone_size: -
d_call: -
v_call: TRBV7-6
cdr3_nt: TGTGCCAGCAGCCTCGATGTAGGGCCCTACGAGCAGTACTTC
cdr3_aa: CASSLDVGPYEQYF

j_call: TRBJ2-3
clone_size: -
d_call: -
v_call: TRBV7-9
cdr3_nt: TGTGCCAGCAGCTTAGAGCTCACAGATACGCAGTATTTT
cdr3_aa: CASSLELTDTQYF

j_call: TRBJ2-7
clone_size: -
d_call: TRBD2
v_call: TRBV7-9
cdr3_nt: TGTGCCAGCAGCACCGGGACTAGCGGGGGAACCTACGAGCAGTACTTC
cdr3_aa: CASSTGTSGGTYEQYF

j_call: TRBJ2-5
clone_size: -
d_call: -
v_call: TRBV30
cdr3_nt: TGTGCCTGGAGTGGGACAGTACAGACCCAGTACTTC
cdr3_aa: CAWSGTVQTQYF

j_call: TRBJ1-3
clone_size: -
d_call: -
v_call: TRBV5-1
cdr3_nt: TGCGCCAGCAGCTTGGCTAGGACATCCTCTGGAAACACCATATATTTT
cdr3_aa: CASSLARTSSGNTIYF

j_call: TRBJ1-6
clone_size: -
d_call: TRBD1
v_call: TRBV18
cdr3_nt: TGTGCCAGCTCACCCAAAGGGACAGGGGCTTCACCCCTCCACTTT
cdr3_aa: CASSPKGTGASPLHF

j_call: TRBJ1-4
clone_size: -
d_call: TRBD1
v_call: TRBV14
cdr3_nt: TGTGCCAGCAGCCAAGTAGGGACAGCTAATGAAAAACTGTTTTTT
cdr3_aa: CASSQVGTANEKLFF

j_call: TRBJ1-4
clone_size: -
d_call: -
v_call: TRBV5-6
cdr3_nt: TGTGCCAGCAGCTTGGGAATTGCCGGACTCAATGAAAAACTGTTTTTT
cdr3_aa: CASSLGIAGLNEKLFF

j_call: TRBJ2-3
clone_size: few
d_call: TRBD2
v_call: TRBV19
cdr3_nt: TGTGCCAGTAGTGCGGGACTAGCGGGAGATACGCAGTATTTT
cdr3_aa: CASSAGLAGDTQYF

j_call: TRBJ2-3
clone_size: -
d_call: TRBD2
v_call: TRBV15
cdr3_nt: TGTGCCACCAGCAGAGATGGAGCGGGGGGTATCGGAGATACGCAGTATTTT
cdr3_aa: CATSRDGAGGIGDTQYF

j_call: TRBJ1-1
clone_size: -
d_call: TRBD1
v_call: TRBV6-5
cdr3_nt: TGTGCCAGCAGAAGGACAGGGGGCTACTTCACTGAAGCTTTCTTT
cdr3_aa: CASRRTGGYFTEAFF

j_call: TRBJ2-7
clone_size: -
d_call: -
v_call: TRBV2
cdr3_nt: TGTGCCAGCAGTGGGCGCTTGGGGGACGAGCAGTACTTC
cdr3_aa: CASSGRLGDEQYF

j_call: TRBJ2-2
clone_size: -
d_call: TRBD1
v_call: TRBV5-8
cdr3_nt: TGTGCCAGCACCCTGGAGGGAACAGGGGGGACCGGGGAGCTGTTTTTT
cdr3_aa: CASTLEGTGGTGELFF

j_call: TRBJ2-7
clone_size: -
d_call: -
v_call: TRBV15
cdr3_nt: TGTGCCACCAGCAGAGAGTCAAGGGGATTAAGGTACGAGCAGTACTTC
cdr3_aa: CATSRESRGLRYEQYF

j_call: TRBJ2-2
clone_size: -
d_call: TRBD2
v_call: TRBV9
cdr3_nt: TGTGCCAGCAGCGTATATGGGACGGGGGGCACCGGGGAGCTGTTTTTT
cdr3_aa: CASSVYGTGGTGELFF